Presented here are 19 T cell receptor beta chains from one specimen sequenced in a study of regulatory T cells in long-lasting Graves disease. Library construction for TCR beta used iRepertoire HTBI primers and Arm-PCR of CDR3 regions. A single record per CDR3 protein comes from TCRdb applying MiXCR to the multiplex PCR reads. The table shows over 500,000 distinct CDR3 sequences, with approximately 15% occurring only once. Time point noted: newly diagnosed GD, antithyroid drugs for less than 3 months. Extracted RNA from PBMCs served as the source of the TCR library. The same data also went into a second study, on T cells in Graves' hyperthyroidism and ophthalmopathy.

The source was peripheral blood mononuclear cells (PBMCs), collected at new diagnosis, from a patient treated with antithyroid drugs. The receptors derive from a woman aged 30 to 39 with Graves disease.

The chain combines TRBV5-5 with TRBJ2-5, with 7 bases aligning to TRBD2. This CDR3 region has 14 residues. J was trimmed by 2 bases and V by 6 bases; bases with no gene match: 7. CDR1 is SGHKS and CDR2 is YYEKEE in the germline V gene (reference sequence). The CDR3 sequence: CASNPGLKQETQYF. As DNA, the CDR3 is TGTGCCAGCAACCCGGGACTAAAACAAGAGACCCAGTACTTC.

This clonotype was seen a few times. As DNA, the CDR3 is TGTGCCAGCAGTGGGGACAGGGGGCTCTTTAACTATGGCTACACCTTC. Amino acid sequence: CASSGDRGLFNYGYTF. The chain couples TRBV6-2 or TRBV6-3 to TRBJ1-2; 12 nucleotides align to TRBD1. CDR3 size: 16 residues. J was trimmed by 1 base and V by 5 bases; bases with no gene match: 5. Germline V gene data show CDR1 as MNHEY and CDR2 as SVGEGT.

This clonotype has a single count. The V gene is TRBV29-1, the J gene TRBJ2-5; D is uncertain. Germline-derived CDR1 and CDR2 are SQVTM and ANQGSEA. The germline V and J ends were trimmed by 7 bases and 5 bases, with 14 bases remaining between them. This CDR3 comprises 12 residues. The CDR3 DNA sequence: TGCAGCGCCCTTCTGGGGTGGGAGACCCAGTACTTC. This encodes CSALLGWETQYF. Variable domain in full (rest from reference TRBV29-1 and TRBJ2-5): SAVISQKPSRDICQRGTSLTIQCQVDSQVTMMFWYRQQPGQSLTLIATANQGSEATYESGFVIDKFPISRPNLTFSTLTVSNMSPEDSSIYLCSALLGWETQYFGPGTRLLVL.

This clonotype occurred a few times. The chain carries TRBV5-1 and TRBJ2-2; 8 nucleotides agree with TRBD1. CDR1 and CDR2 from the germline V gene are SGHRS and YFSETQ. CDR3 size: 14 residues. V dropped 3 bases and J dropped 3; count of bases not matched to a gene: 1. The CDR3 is CASSSGQDTGELFF. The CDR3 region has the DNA TGCGCCAGCAGCTCGGGACAGGACACCGGGGAGCTGTTTTTT.

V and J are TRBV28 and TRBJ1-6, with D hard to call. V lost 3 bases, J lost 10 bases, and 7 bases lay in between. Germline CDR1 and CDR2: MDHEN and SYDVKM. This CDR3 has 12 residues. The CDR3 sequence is CASSFPSSPLHF. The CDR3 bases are TGTGCCAGCAGTTTTCCCTCATCACCCCTCCACTTT.

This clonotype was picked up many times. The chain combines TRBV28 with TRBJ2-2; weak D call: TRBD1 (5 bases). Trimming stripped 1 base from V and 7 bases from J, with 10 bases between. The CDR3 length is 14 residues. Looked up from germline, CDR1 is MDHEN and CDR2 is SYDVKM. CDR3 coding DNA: TGTGCCAGCAGTTTATATCGTAGGGGCGGGGAGCTGTTTTTT. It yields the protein CASSLYRRGGELFF.

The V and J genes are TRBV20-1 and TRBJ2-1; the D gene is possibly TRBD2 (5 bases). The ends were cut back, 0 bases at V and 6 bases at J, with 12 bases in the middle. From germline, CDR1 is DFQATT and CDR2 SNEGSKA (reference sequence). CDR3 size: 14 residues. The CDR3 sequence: CSARDVATSNEQFF. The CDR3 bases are TGCAGTGCTAGAGATGTTGCCACTAGCAATGAGCAGTTCTTC.

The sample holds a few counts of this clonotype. The CDR3 sequence is CASSKGTGIETQYF. Written as DNA, the CDR3 is TGTGCCAGCAGCAAAGGGACAGGGATCGAGACCCAGTACTTC. The genes are TRBV9 and TRBJ2-5, with 9 bases matching TRBD1. The CDR3 runs to 14 residues. V shed 4 bases, J shed 5 bases, and the junction held 6 bases outside the gene matches. From germline, CDR1 is SGDLS and CDR2 YYNGEE. The variable domain in full, with the rest retrieved from reference TRBV9 and TRBJ2-5, is DSGVTQTPKHLITATGQRVTLRCSPRSGDLSVYWYQQSLDQGLQFLIQYYNGEERAKGNILERFSAQQFPDLHSELNLSSLELGDSALYFCASSKGTGIETQYFGPGTRLLVL.

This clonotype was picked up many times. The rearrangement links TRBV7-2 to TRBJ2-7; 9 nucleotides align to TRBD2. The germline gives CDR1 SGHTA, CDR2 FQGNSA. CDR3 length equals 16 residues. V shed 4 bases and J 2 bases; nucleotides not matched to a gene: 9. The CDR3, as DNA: TGTGCCAGCAGCTCGCATGGCGGGAGGGCCACCTACGAGCAGTACTTC. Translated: CASSSHGGRATYEQYF.

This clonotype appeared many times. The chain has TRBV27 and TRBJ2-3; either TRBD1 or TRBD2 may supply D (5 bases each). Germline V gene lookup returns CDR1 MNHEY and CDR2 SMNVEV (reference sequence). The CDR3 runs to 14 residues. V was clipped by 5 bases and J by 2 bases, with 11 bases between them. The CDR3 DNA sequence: TGTGCCAGCAGTCTCCTGGGGACCACAGATACGCAGTATTTT. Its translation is CASSLLGTTDTQYF.

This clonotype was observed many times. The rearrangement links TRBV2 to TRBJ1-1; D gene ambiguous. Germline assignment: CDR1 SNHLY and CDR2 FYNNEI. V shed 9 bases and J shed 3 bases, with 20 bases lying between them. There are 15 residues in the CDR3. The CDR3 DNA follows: TGTGCCAGGGAGGAATTAGGGCGAGCTGACACTGAAGCTTTCTTT. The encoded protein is CAREELGRADTEAFF.

CDR3 residues: CATSRADGSPLHF. The CDR3 DNA reads as TGTGCCACCAGCAGAGCGGATGGATCACCCCTCCACTTT. This chain links TRBV15 with TRBJ1-6; D unresolved. From germline, CDR1 is LNHNV and CDR2 YYDKDF (reference sequence). The CDR3 spans 13 residues. V was clipped by 1 base and J by 10 bases, with 8 bases between them. Using reference TRBV15 and TRBJ1-6 for the parts outside the CDR3, the full variable domain is DAMVIQNPRYQVTQFGKPVTLSCSQTLNHNVMYWYQQKSSQAPKLLFHYYDKDFNNEADTPDNFQSRRPNTSFCFLDIRSPGLGDTAMYLCATSRADGSPLHFGNGTRLTVT.

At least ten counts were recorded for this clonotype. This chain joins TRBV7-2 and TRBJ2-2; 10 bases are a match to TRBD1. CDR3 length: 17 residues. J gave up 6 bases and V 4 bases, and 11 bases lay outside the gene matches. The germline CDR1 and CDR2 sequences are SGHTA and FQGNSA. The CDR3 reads CASSSSWTGGVAGELFF. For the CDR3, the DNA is TGTGCCAGCAGCTCCTCTTGGACAGGGGGAGTTGCCGGGGAGCTGTTTTTT.

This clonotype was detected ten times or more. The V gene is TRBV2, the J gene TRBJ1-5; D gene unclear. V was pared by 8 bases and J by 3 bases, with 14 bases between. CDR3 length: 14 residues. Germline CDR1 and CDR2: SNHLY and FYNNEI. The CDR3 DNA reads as TGTGCCAGCTCTACGGGATTGGACAATCAGCCCCAGCATTTT. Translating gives CASSTGLDNQPQHF.

The CDR3 here is CASSLRGVGNQPQHF. The CDR3 DNA reads as TGTGCCAGCAGTTTAAGAGGGGTAGGCAATCAGCCCCAGCATTTT. The chain couples TRBV28 to TRBJ1-5; weak D call: TRBD1 (5 bases). There are 15 residues in the CDR3. The V end was cut by 2 bases, the J end by 2 bases, with 10 bases between. Germline-derived CDR1 and CDR2 are MDHEN and SYDVKM.

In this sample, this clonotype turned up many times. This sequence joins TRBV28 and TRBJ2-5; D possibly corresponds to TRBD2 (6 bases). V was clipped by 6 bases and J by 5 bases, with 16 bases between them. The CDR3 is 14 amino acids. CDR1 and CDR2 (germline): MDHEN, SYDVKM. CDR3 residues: CASRGGPRVETQYF. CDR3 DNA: TGTGCCAGCAGGGGGGGACCAAGGGTTGAGACCCAGTACTTC.

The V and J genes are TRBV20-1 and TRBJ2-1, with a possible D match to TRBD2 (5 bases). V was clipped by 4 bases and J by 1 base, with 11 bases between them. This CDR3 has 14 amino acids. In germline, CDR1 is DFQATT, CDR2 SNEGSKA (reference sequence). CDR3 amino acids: CSAMGVKSYNEQFF. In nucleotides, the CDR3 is TGCAGTGCTATGGGAGTAAAGTCCTACAATGAGCAGTTCTTC.

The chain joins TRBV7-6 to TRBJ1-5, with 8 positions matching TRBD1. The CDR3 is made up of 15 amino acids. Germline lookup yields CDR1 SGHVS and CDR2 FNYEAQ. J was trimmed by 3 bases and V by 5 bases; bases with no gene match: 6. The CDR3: CASSTRTGPNQPQHF. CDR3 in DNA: TGTGCCAGCAGCACACGGACAGGGCCCAATCAGCCCCAGCATTTT.

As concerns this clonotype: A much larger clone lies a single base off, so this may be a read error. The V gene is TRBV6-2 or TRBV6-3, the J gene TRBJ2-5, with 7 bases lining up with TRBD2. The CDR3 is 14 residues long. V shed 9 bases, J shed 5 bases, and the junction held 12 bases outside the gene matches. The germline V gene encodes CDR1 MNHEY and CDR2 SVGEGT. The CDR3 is CASGRERAWETQYF. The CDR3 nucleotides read TGTGCCAGTGGGAGGGAGAGGGCTTGGGAGACCCAGTACTTC.